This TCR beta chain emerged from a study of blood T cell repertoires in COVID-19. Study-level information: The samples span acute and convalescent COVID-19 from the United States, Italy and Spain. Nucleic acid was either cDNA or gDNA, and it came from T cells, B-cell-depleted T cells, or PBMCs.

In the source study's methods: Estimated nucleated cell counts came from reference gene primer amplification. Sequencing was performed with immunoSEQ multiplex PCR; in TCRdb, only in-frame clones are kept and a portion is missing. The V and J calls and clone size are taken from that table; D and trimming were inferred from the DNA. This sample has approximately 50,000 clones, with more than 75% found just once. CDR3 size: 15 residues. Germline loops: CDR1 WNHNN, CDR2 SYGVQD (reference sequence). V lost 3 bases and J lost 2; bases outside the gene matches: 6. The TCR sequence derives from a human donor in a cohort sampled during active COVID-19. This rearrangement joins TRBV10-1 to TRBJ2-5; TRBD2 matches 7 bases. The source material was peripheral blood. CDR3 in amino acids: CASSDPSSGQETQYF. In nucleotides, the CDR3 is TGCGCCAGCAGTGATCCTTCTAGCGGACAAGAGACCCAGTACTTC.